The rows below give T cell receptor beta chains drawn from one sample of a study of blood T cell repertoires in COVID-19. Clones were read by immunoSEQ multiplex PCR, and TCRdb kept only the in-frame ones, dropping some. The sample lists under 250,000 clones; about 80% were seen once. The sequenced material came from peripheral blood. These receptor sequences come from a man aged 50 or older with active or convalescent COVID-19. Each CDR3 is given with its conserved first and last residue. The D gene is left open where the match is weak. Clone size is given for some rows only: seen once, a few or many times, or a class if the clone is expanded.

V gene: TRBV5-4
clone size: NA
D gene: NA
J gene: TRBJ1-5
CDR3 DNA: TGTGCCAGCAGATCGGGACTGGTAGGCAATCAGCCCCAGCATTTT
CDR3 protein: CASRSGLVGNQPQHF

V gene: TRBV18
clone size: NA
D gene: NA
J gene: TRBJ1-1
CDR3 DNA: TGTGCCAGCTCCCGGCCGGGTACTGAAGCTTTCTTT
CDR3 protein: CASSRPGTEAFF

V gene: TRBV10-3
clone size: NA
D gene: NA
J gene: TRBJ1-3
CDR3 DNA: TGTGCCATGGACGGGGGGTCTGGAAACACCATATATTTT
CDR3 protein: CAMDGGSGNTIYF

V gene: TRBV9
clone size: NA
D gene: NA
J gene: TRBJ2-2
CDR3 DNA: TGTGCCAGCAGCGTAGATCTCACCGGGGAGCTGTTTTTT
CDR3 protein: CASSVDLTGELFF

V gene: TRBV7-9
clone size: NA
D gene: NA
J gene: TRBJ1-1
CDR3 DNA: TGTGCCAGCAGCCCCCCCGGCAGGCTAAACACTGAAGCTTTCTTT
CDR3 protein: CASSPPGRLNTEAFF

V gene: TRBV5-1
clone size: NA
D gene: TRBD1
J gene: TRBJ1-1
CDR3 DNA: TGCGCCAGCAGCTGGGGGACAGAGAACACTGAAGCTTTCTTT
CDR3 protein: CASSWGTENTEAFF

V gene: TRBV5-6
clone size: NA
D gene: NA
J gene: TRBJ1-4
CDR3 DNA: TGTGCCAGCAGCTGGGGCCAGGATGGGGAAAAACTGTTTTTT
CDR3 protein: CASSWGQDGEKLFF

V gene: TRBV5-1
clone size: NA
D gene: TRBD2
J gene: TRBJ2-5
CDR3 DNA: TGCGCCAGCAGCTTTTCGGGGGGGCCCCCCCAAGAGACCCAGTACTTC
CDR3 protein: CASSFSGGPPQETQYF

V gene: TRBV6-5
clone size: NA
D gene: NA
J gene: TRBJ1-1
CDR3 DNA: TGTGCCAGCAGTTACGGGGGGGGGCTGGACACTGAAGCTTTCTTT
CDR3 protein: CASSYGGGLDTEAFF

V gene: TRBV7-2
clone size: NA
D gene: NA
J gene: TRBJ2-7
CDR3 DNA: TGTGCCAGCAGCCCGACTAGTCTCTCCTACGAGCAGTACTTC
CDR3 protein: CASSPTSLSYEQYF

V gene: TRBV5-1
clone size: NA
D gene: TRBD2
J gene: TRBJ2-1
CDR3 DNA: TGCGCCAGCAGCTTTGTGGGACTATCCTACAATGAGCAGTTCTTC
CDR3 protein: CASSFVGLSYNEQFF

V gene: TRBV7-2
clone size: NA
D gene: NA
J gene: TRBJ2-7
CDR3 DNA: TGTGCCAGCATCCCCACAGGCGGTGCCTACGAGCAGTACTTC
CDR3 protein: CASIPTGGAYEQYF

V gene: TRBV3-1/TRBV3-2
clone size: NA
D gene: NA
J gene: TRBJ1-2
CDR3 DNA: TGTGCCAGTGCCGGCAGGGTGAATAATGGAAGAAATGGCTACACCTTC
CDR3 protein: CASAGRVNNGRNGYTF

V gene: TRBV5-6
clone size: NA
D gene: NA
J gene: TRBJ1-2
CDR3 DNA: TGTGCCAGCACTCCCTACGGGGTGGGGGGCTACACCTTC
CDR3 protein: CASTPYGVGGYTF

V gene: TRBV28
clone size: NA
D gene: NA
J gene: TRBJ2-5
CDR3 DNA: TGTGCCAGCAGTTTATTGGGGACACCCCAAGAGACCCAGTACTTC
CDR3 protein: CASSLLGTPQETQYF

V gene: TRBV3-1/TRBV3-2
clone size: NA
D gene: NA
J gene: TRBJ1-3
CDR3 DNA: TGTGCCAGCAGCCTGGGACTTGCGGGCTCTGGAAACACCATATATTTT
CDR3 protein: CASSLGLAGSGNTIYF

V gene: TRBV20-1
clone size: NA
D gene: TRBD1
J gene: TRBJ2-7
CDR3 DNA: TGCAGTGCTAGTAAGACAGGGTTTGTAAGCCACGAGCAGTACTTC
CDR3 protein: CSASKTGFVSHEQYF

V gene: TRBV30
clone size: NA
D gene: NA
J gene: TRBJ1-2
CDR3 DNA: TGTGCCTGGTCTCCGGGAAAGTCCTATGGCTACACCTTC
CDR3 protein: CAWSPGKSYGYTF

V gene: TRBV6-5
clone size: few
D gene: NA
J gene: TRBJ2-6
CDR3 DNA: TGTGCCAGCCAGGGGCTCTCTGGGGCCAACGTCCTGACTTTC
CDR3 protein: CASQGLSGANVLTF

V gene: TRBV19
clone size: NA
D gene: NA
J gene: TRBJ2-5
CDR3 DNA: TGTGCCAGTAGTTCACCGGGACAATCCGGCCAAGAGACCCAGTACTTC
CDR3 protein: CASSSPGQSGQETQYF

V gene: TRBV25-1
clone size: NA
D gene: NA
J gene: TRBJ2-2
CDR3 DNA: TGTGCCAGCAGTGAGTTTATATCCGGGGAGCTGTTTTTT
CDR3 protein: CASSEFISGELFF

V gene: TRBV19
clone size: NA
D gene: NA
J gene: TRBJ2-7
CDR3 DNA: TGTGCCAGTAGTACTCAGGGTAGGGGCGAGCAGTACTTC
CDR3 protein: CASSTQGRGEQYF

V gene: TRBV30
clone size: NA
D gene: TRBD1
J gene: TRBJ1-1
CDR3 DNA: TGTGCCTGGAGCGGGGACAGGGGTTTTAACACTGAAGCTTTCTTT
CDR3 protein: CAWSGDRGFNTEAFF

V gene: TRBV3-1/TRBV3-2
clone size: NA
D gene: NA
J gene: TRBJ2-2
CDR3 DNA: TGTGCCAGCAGCCTCCCTTATGGAGACACCGGGGAGCTGTTTTTT
CDR3 protein: CASSLPYGDTGELFF

V gene: TRBV5-8
clone size: NA
D gene: NA
J gene: TRBJ1-5
CDR3 DNA: TGTGCCAGCAGCTTGGGCCAGTACAATCAGCCCCAGCATTTT
CDR3 protein: CASSLGQYNQPQHF

V gene: TRBV7-9
clone size: NA
D gene: TRBD1
J gene: TRBJ1-1
CDR3 DNA: TGTGCCAGCAGCCCCGGGACAGGGGGAGGGAACACTGAAGCTTTCTTT
CDR3 protein: CASSPGTGGGNTEAFF

V gene: TRBV5-6
clone size: NA
D gene: NA
J gene: TRBJ1-2
CDR3 DNA: TGTGCCAGCAGCTTAGCCAGGGGATATGGCTACACCTTC
CDR3 protein: CASSLARGYGYTF

V gene: TRBV19
clone size: NA
D gene: NA
J gene: TRBJ2-7
CDR3 DNA: TGTGCCAGTAGTTTAAGGCAGGGATACGAGCAGTACTTC
CDR3 protein: CASSLRQGYEQYF

V gene: TRBV30
clone size: NA
D gene: TRBD1
J gene: TRBJ2-1
CDR3 DNA: TGTGCCTGGAGTGGGGGACAGGGACGATTCTTC
CDR3 protein: CAWSGGQGRFF

V gene: TRBV3-1/TRBV3-2
clone size: NA
D gene: NA
J gene: TRBJ1-2
CDR3 DNA: TGTGCCAGCAGCCAAGATTTGAGGGCGCTGGGCTACACCTTC
CDR3 protein: CASSQDLRALGYTF

V gene: TRBV2
clone size: NA
D gene: NA
J gene: TRBJ1-5
CDR3 DNA: TGTGCCAGCAGCGCGAATGAGGAGCCCCAGCATTTT
CDR3 protein: CASSANEEPQHF

V gene: TRBV7-6
clone size: NA
D gene: NA
J gene: TRBJ1-1
CDR3 DNA: TGTGCCAGCTCCTTAAAAGATTCAGGGGAAGCTTTCTTT
CDR3 protein: CASSLKDSGEAFF

V gene: TRBV7-2
clone size: NA
D gene: TRBD2
J gene: TRBJ2-3
CDR3 DNA: TGTGCCAGCAGCTTAGCGGTAGTGGCTAGCGGGGGGTTTGATACGCAGTATTTT
CDR3 protein: CASSLAVVASGGFDTQYF

V gene: TRBV7-2
clone size: few
D gene: NA
J gene: TRBJ1-2
CDR3 DNA: TGTGCCAGCAGCTTCAAACAGGCTTCCTATGGCTACACCTTC
CDR3 protein: CASSFKQASYGYTF

V gene: TRBV9
clone size: NA
D gene: NA
J gene: TRBJ2-1
CDR3 DNA: TGTGCCAGCAGCCAGGGTCATGAGCAGTTCTTC
CDR3 protein: CASSQGHEQFF

V gene: TRBV12-3/TRBV12-4
clone size: NA
D gene: NA
J gene: TRBJ1-1
CDR3 DNA: TGTGCCAGCAGGCAGGGGTCCACTGAAGCTTTCTTT
CDR3 protein: CASRQGSTEAFF

V gene: TRBV6-5
clone size: NA
D gene: NA
J gene: TRBJ1-4
CDR3 DNA: TGTGCCAGCAGGCCGACCGGGGTACCTAATGAAAAACTGTTTTTT
CDR3 protein: CASRPTGVPNEKLFF

V gene: TRBV4-3
clone size: few
D gene: TRBD2
J gene: TRBJ2-7
CDR3 DNA: TGCGCCAGCAGCCCCGGGACTAGCGGAACCTACGAGCAGTACTTC
CDR3 protein: CASSPGTSGTYEQYF

V gene: TRBV7-9
clone size: NA
D gene: TRBD2
J gene: TRBJ2-7
CDR3 DNA: TGTGCCAGCAGCCCAGGCGGGGGAAAGCAGTACTTC
CDR3 protein: CASSPGGGKQYF

V gene: TRBV4-2
clone size: NA
D gene: TRBD1
J gene: TRBJ1-1
CDR3 DNA: TGTGCCAGCAGCCCTTCGGACAGGACCGTCACTGAAGCTTTCTTT
CDR3 protein: CASSPSDRTVTEAFF

V gene: TRBV3-1/TRBV3-2
clone size: NA
D gene: TRBD1
J gene: TRBJ2-2
CDR3 DNA: TGTGCCAGCAGCTGGAGACAGGGAAGGTACACCGGGGAGCTGTTTTTT
CDR3 protein: CASSWRQGRYTGELFF

V gene: TRBV5-6
clone size: NA
D gene: TRBD1
J gene: TRBJ2-1
CDR3 DNA: TGTGCCAGCAGCCTTTTGACAGGGGGCTTAAGCAATGAGCAGTTCTTC
CDR3 protein: CASSLLTGGLSNEQFF

V gene: TRBV21-1
clone size: NA
D gene: NA
J gene: TRBJ1-4
CDR3 DNA: TGTGCCAGCCGCCCAGGGGCCGCAGGGGCTAATGAAAAACTGTTTTTT
CDR3 protein: CASRPGAAGANEKLFF

V gene: TRBV7-9
clone size: few
D gene: TRBD1
J gene: TRBJ2-5
CDR3 DNA: TGTGCCAGCAGTTCGGGGACAGGGGGCCGGGAGACCCAGTACTTC
CDR3 protein: CASSSGTGGRETQYF

V gene: TRBV19
clone size: NA
D gene: TRBD1
J gene: TRBJ1-5
CDR3 DNA: TGTGCCAGTAGCATCACAGGGGGCAATCAGCCCCAGCATTTT
CDR3 protein: CASSITGGNQPQHF

V gene: TRBV4-3
clone size: NA
D gene: TRBD1
J gene: TRBJ1-6
CDR3 DNA: TGCGCCAGCAGCCAAGACTCTGACAGGGATGGTTCACCCCTCCACTTT
CDR3 protein: CASSQDSDRDGSPLHF

V gene: TRBV4-3
clone size: NA
D gene: TRBD2
J gene: TRBJ2-7
CDR3 DNA: TGCGCCAGCAGCCAAGATTGGGGGGGAGGGCGGTACGAGCAGTACTTC
CDR3 protein: CASSQDWGGGRYEQYF

V gene: TRBV30
clone size: NA
D gene: NA
J gene: TRBJ1-1
CDR3 DNA: TGTGCCTGGAGTGCCGATGGGCGTACTGAAGCTTTCTTT
CDR3 protein: CAWSADGRTEAFF

V gene: TRBV30
clone size: NA
D gene: NA
J gene: TRBJ1-2
CDR3 DNA: TGTGCCTGGAGAGACAGACGCTCGTGGGGTGGCTACACCTTC
CDR3 protein: CAWRDRRSWGGYTF

V gene: TRBV28
clone size: NA
D gene: TRBD2
J gene: TRBJ2-1
CDR3 DNA: TGTGCCAGCAGTTTTGCGGGGGACCACAATGAGCAGTTCTTC
CDR3 protein: CASSFAGDHNEQFF

V gene: TRBV6-2/TRBV6-3
clone size: NA
D gene: NA
J gene: TRBJ2-5
CDR3 DNA: TGTGCCAGCAGTCCCTGGGCAGCTCAAGAGACCCAGTACTTC
CDR3 protein: CASSPWAAQETQYF

V gene: TRBV2
clone size: NA
D gene: NA
J gene: TRBJ1-2
CDR3 DNA: TGTGCCAGCAGTGAACCGGGAAACTATGGCTACACCTTC
CDR3 protein: CASSEPGNYGYTF